This T cell receptor beta chain came from a study of T cell repertoires in cytomegalovirus infection. At the level of the study: Signatures in public TCR beta sequences pointed to both CMV infection and matching HLA type. Overall study results and limits: CMV-specific HLA-C-restricted TCR beta clonotypes dominated the ex vivo response.

This CDR3 is built from 13 residues. V was trimmed by 1 base and J by 5 bases, leaving 7 bases between them. Turning to this clonotype: Its antigen is currently unknown.

TCRdb fed the reads into MiXCR, producing one record per CDR3 protein. The sample includes about 740,000 distinct CDR3 sequences, roughly 36% of them seen just once. The gene calls are TRBV12-3 or TRBV12-4 and TRBJ2-3, with D maybe TRBD1 (5 bases). The sequence derives from a human donor in good health (CMV status not recorded). Some clones in this sample may be carry-over from other donors' samples. The sequenced material came from PBMCs. In DNA, the CDR3 is TGTGCCAGCAGTTTAGAGGGGCAAGATACGCAGTATTTT. Its translation is CASSLEGQDTQYF.